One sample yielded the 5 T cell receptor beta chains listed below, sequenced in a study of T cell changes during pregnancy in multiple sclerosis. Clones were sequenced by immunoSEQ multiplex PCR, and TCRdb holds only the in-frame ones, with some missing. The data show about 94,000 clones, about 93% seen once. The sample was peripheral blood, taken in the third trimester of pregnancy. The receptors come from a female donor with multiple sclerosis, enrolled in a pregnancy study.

The CDR3 DNA follows: TGTGCCAGCAGCTTATTCGGGGGTTACGAGCAGTACTTC. It is translated as CASSLFGGYEQYF. The V call is TRBV7-8, the J call TRBJ2-7; possible D gene TRBD2, 6 bases. CDR3 size: 13 residues. Germline V gene lookup returns CDR1 SGHVS and CDR2 FQNEAQ. V was pared by 2 bases and J by 4 bases, with 9 bases between.

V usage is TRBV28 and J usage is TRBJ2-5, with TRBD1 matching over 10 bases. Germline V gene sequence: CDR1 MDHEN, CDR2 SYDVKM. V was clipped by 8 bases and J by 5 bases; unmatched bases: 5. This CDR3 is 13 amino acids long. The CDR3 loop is CASSTGGWETQYF. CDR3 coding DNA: TGTGCCAGCTCGACAGGGGGCTGGGAGACCCAGTACTTC.

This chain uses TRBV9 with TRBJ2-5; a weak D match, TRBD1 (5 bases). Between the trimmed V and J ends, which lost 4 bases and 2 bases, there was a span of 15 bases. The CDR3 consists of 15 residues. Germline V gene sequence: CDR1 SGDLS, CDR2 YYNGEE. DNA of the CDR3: TGTGCCAGCAGCCCCCAGGGCCTTACTCAAGAGACCCAGTACTTC. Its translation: CASSPQGLTQETQYF.

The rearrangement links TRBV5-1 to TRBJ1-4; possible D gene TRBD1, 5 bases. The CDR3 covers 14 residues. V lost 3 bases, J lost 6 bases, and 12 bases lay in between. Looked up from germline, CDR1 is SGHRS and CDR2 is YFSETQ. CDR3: CASSWVGGDEKLFF. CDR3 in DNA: TGCGCCAGCAGCTGGGTTGGGGGGGATGAAAAACTGTTTTTT.

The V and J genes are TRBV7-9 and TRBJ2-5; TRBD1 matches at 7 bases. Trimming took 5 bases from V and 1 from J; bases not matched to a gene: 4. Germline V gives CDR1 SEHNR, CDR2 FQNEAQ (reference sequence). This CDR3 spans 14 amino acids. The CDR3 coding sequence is TGTGCCAGCAGCCGCGGACAGGCCCAAGAGACCCAGTACTTC. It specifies CASSRGQAQETQYF.